One sample yielded the 26 T cell receptor beta chains listed below, sequenced in a study of response to subunit inactivated influenza vaccine. TCRdb redid the calling of the RT-PCR reads with MiXCR, one entry per CDR3 protein. Here the sample spans 650,000 or so distinct CDR3 sequences, around 15% being singletons. Material: PBMCs from blood, obtained 14 days before vaccination. These receptors were taken from a man between 45 and 60 years old who received an inactivated influenza vaccine.

This clonotype was observed a handful of times. The chain links TRBV11-2 to TRBJ2-3, with TRBD2 matching over 7 bases. The CDR3 runs 15 residues. The germline CDR1 and CDR2 sequences are SGHAT and FQNNGV. V lost 11 bases, J lost 1 base, and 12 bases stayed unmatched. CDR3 coding DNA: TGTGCCTCAAAACCGTCGGGAGGCCGCACAGATACGCAGTATTTT. Its protein is CASKPSGGRTDTQYF.

This clonotype was counted only a few times. The chain joins TRBV12-3 or TRBV12-4 to TRBJ2-7; the match to TRBD2 covers 14 bases. CDR3 length: 16 amino acids. Trimming removed 4 bases from V and 5 bases from J; junction bases left unmatched: 7. The CDR3 loop reads CASSSGTSGGLDEQYF. CDR3 DNA sequence: TGTGCCAGCAGTTCCGGGACTAGCGGGGGACTTGACGAGCAGTACTTC.

This clonotype was seen many times. The rearrangement joins TRBV11-2 to TRBJ1-3; D is perhaps TRBD1 (5 bases). From germline, CDR1 is SGHAT and CDR2 FQNNGV. With 1 base removed from V and 2 bases from J, the gap between germline ends came to 12 bases. This CDR3 is 16 amino acids long. The DNA for the CDR3 is TGTGCCAGCAGCTTAGTGGGCAGGGCGCCTGGAAACACCATATATTTT. Its protein is CASSLVGRAPGNTIYF.

This clonotype was seen a handful of times. V usage is TRBV5-1 and J usage is TRBJ2-3; the match to TRBD2 covers 10 bases. The CDR3 spans 16 residues. Germline V CDR1 and CDR2: SGHRS, YFSETQ. The ends lost 3 bases at V and 2 bases at J; junction bases unmatched: 6. Here the CDR3 reads CASSSLAGGTTDTQYF. DNA of the CDR3: TGCGCCAGCAGCTCATTAGCGGGGGGTACCACAGATACGCAGTATTTT.

The sample holds a few counts of this clonotype. The V and J genes are TRBV27 and TRBJ2-2; D uncertain. Per germline, CDR1 MNHEY and CDR2 SMNVEV (reference sequence). The CDR3 length is 13 residues. V was clipped by 2 bases and J by 5 bases, with 6 bases between them. CDR3 loop: CASSLEATGELFF. CDR3 bases: TGTGCCAGCAGTTTAGAGGCGACCGGGGAGCTGTTTTTT.

This clonotype was recorded a few times. CDR3 DNA: TGTGCCAGCACGTGGGGGAAAAACACTGAAGCTTTCTTT. It specifies CASTWGKNTEAFF. V is TRBV12-3 or TRBV12-4 and J is TRBJ1-1; possibly TRBD1 for D (5 bases). The CDR3 totals 13 residues. V lost 7 bases and J 2 bases, leaving 11 bases between the germline ends.

This clonotype appeared a few times. The J gene is TRBJ2-5, the V gene TRBV24-1; no clear D. Germline V gives CDR1 KGHDR, CDR2 SFDVKD. V lost 4 bases to trimming and J lost 4 bases, with 15 bases between them. This CDR3 spans 15 amino acids. CDR3 region: CATSEHATRPETQYF. The CDR3 DNA reads TGTGCCACCAGTGAGCATGCCACGCGTCCAGAGACCCAGTACTTC.

This clonotype showed up many times. The gene calls are TRBV7-9 and TRBJ2-7, with a tentative D call TRBD1 (6 bases). This CDR3 is 14 amino acids long. Looked up from germline, CDR1 is SEHNR and CDR2 is FQNEAQ (reference sequence). V was shortened by 1 base and J by 7 bases, with 14 bases between the two germline ends. The chain's CDR3 is CASSLVGPGEEQYF. The CDR3 DNA reads as TGTGCCAGCAGCTTAGTAGGCCCAGGGGAAGAGCAGTACTTC.

This clonotype was observed a few times. Here the CDR3 reads CASRRGPSYEQYF. The CDR3 nucleotides read TGTGCCAGCAGAAGGGGACCGAGCTACGAGCAGTACTTC. The V and J genes are TRBV6-2 or TRBV6-3 and TRBJ2-7; either TRBD1 or TRBD2 may fit D (5 bases each). The CDR3 contains 13 residues. V was shortened by 6 bases and J by 3 bases, with 12 bases between the two germline ends. Per the germline V gene, CDR1 is MNHEY and CDR2 is SVGEGT.

The chain uses TRBV7-2 and TRBJ1-1; D ambiguous. The CDR3 contains 13 residues. Germline V gene data show CDR1 as SGHTA and CDR2 as FQGNSA. Trimming removed 3 bases at V and 3 bases at J, with 8 bases between. CDR3 sequence: CASSFQKDTEAFF. The DNA for the CDR3 is TGTGCCAGCAGCTTCCAGAAGGACACTGAAGCTTTCTTT.

V gene TRBV6-2 or TRBV6-3 combines with J gene TRBJ2-1; TRBD2 matches at 9 bases. V was clipped by 4 bases and J by 6 bases; unmatched bases: 7. This CDR3 comprises 15 residues. Germline CDR1 MNHEY, CDR2 SVGEGT. CDR3 in amino acids: CASSFRAGGFNEQFF. In DNA, the CDR3 is TGTGCCAGCAGTTTCCGAGCGGGGGGTTTCAATGAGCAGTTCTTC.

In the case of this clonotype: The junction shows a germline mismatch at one end, possibly a read error. V usage is TRBV20-1 and J usage is TRBJ1-5, with 7 nucleotides matching TRBD1. The CDR3 spans 17 residues. The V gene's germline CDR1 is DFQATT and CDR2 SNEGSKA (reference sequence). The CDR3, as DNA: TGCAGTGCTAGCGGTACAGGGGTCCTCTATAGCGATCAGCCCCAGCATTTT. This gives the protein CSASGTGVLYSDQPQHF.

This clonotype was recorded at least ten times. The rearrangement uses TRBV20-1 and TRBJ1-1, with a tentative D call TRBD1 (6 bases). The germline V gene encodes CDR1 DFQATT and CDR2 SNEGSKA (reference sequence). V was shortened by 6 bases and J by 4 bases, with 12 bases between the two germline ends. This CDR3 has 12 amino acids. The CDR3 sequence is CSAIQGTTEAFF. The CDR3 DNA follows: TGCAGTGCGATCCAGGGGACCACTGAAGCTTTCTTT.

A few counts support this clonotype. V is TRBV9 and J is TRBJ2-5, with 7 bases aligning to TRBD2. This CDR3 is 17 amino acids long. Looked up from germline, CDR1 is SGDLS and CDR2 is YYNGEE. V dropped 4 bases and J dropped 0; count of bases not matched to a gene: 12. The CDR3 sequence is CASSPKTSSSYQETQYF. The DNA of the CDR3 is TGTGCCAGCAGCCCGAAGACTAGCAGTTCGTACCAAGAGACCCAGTACTTC.

This clonotype was counted only a few times. This chain connects TRBV9 to TRBJ1-2, with D maybe TRBD1 (6 bases). V was pared by 4 bases and J by 9 bases, with 22 bases between. This CDR3 spans 15 amino acids. Germline V gene data show CDR1 as SGDLS and CDR2 as YYNGEE. The CDR3, as DNA: TGTGCCAGCAGCCCCGGAGGGACACTGGGGGGTAGCTACACCTTC. It is translated as CASSPGGTLGGSYTF. Variable domain in full (rest from reference TRBV9 and TRBJ1-2): DSGVTQTPKHLITATGQRVTLRCSPRSGDLSVYWYQQSLDQGLQFLIQYYNGEERAKGNILERFSAQQFPDLHSELNLSSLELGDSALYFCASSPGGTLGGSYTFGSGTRLTVV.

This clonotype appeared a few times. V and J are TRBV20-1 and TRBJ1-5, with D uncertain. Trimming took 6 bases from V and 0 from J, leaving 15 bases between them. Germline V CDR1 and CDR2: DFQATT, SNEGSKA (reference sequence). The CDR3 runs to 15 residues. As DNA, the CDR3 is TGCAGTGCCCTTAAGCCGGCAGATAGCAATCAGCCCCAGCATTTT. Protein sequence: CSALKPADSNQPQHF.

V and J are TRBV23-1 and TRBJ1-5; maybe TRBD1 (5 bases). TRBV23-1 carries the ORF label, with uncertain function. The CDR3 has 17 amino acids. V lost 3 bases and J 1 base, leaving 16 bases between the germline ends. CDR3 in DNA: TGCGCCAGCAGTCATGGGAGGGGCGGTGGGAGCAATCAGCCCCAGCATTTT. This gives the protein CASSHGRGGGSNQPQHF.

The rearrangement links TRBV4-3 to TRBJ2-1; no clear D gene. The CDR3 runs 13 residues. Germline CDR1 reads LGHNA; CDR2 reads YSLEER. V was cut by 6 bases and J by 7 bases, with 13 bases left in between. Here the CDR3 reads CASSQTTTNEQFF. The CDR3 nucleotides read TGCGCCAGCAGTCAAACGACAACTAATGAGCAGTTCTTC.

This sequence joins TRBV7-9 and TRBJ2-7; tentatively, D is TRBD2 (6 bases). Trimming removed 1 base from V and 0 bases from J, with 16 bases in between. Germline-derived CDR1 and CDR2 are SEHNR and FQNEAQ (reference sequence). This CDR3 is built from 17 residues. The CDR3: CASSLGTSPRSSYEQYF. CDR3 sequence (DNA): TGTGCCAGCAGCTTAGGAACTAGCCCCCGGAGCTCCTACGAGCAGTACTTC.

The chain employs TRBV2 and TRBJ1-4; D gene uncertain. The CDR3 length is 15 residues. Trimming pared 5 bases from V and 11 bases from J, leaving 21 bases between. Germline CDR1 SNHLY, CDR2 FYNNEI. The CDR3 spells CASSKWDQVPGKLFF. The CDR3 DNA is TGTGCCAGCAGTAAATGGGATCAGGTTCCCGGGAAACTGTTTTTT.

This clonotype was counted many times. This chain joins TRBV12-3 or TRBV12-4 and TRBJ2-1; 14 bases fit TRBD2. Germline trimming cut 3 bases from V and 12 bases from J; bases unmatched to any gene: 7. The CDR3 totals 15 residues. CDR3 protein: CASSLGLAGAPGQFF. In DNA form, the CDR3 reads TGTGCCAGCAGTTTGGGACTAGCGGGGGCGCCCGGGCAGTTCTTC.

This clonotype was seen many times. This sequence joins TRBV3-1 and TRBJ1-1; D call uncertain. The V gene's germline CDR1 is LGHDT and CDR2 YNNKEL (reference sequence). This CDR3 contains 14 residues. V was trimmed by 0 bases and J by 5 bases, leaving 10 bases between them. For the CDR3, the DNA is TGTGCCAGCAGCCAAGATTGGGGAGGTACTGAAGCTTTCTTT. Translation gives CASSQDWGGTEAFF.

The V gene is TRBV7-6, the J gene TRBJ1-5; 12 bases agree with TRBD1. The CDR3 covers 16 residues. V trimming: 5 bases; J trimming: 6 bases; junction bases outside the gene matches: 8. Germline V CDR1 and CDR2: SGHVS, FNYEAQ. The CDR3: CASSRSPGQGAQPQHF. CDR3 nucleotide sequence: TGTGCCAGCAGCCGTTCTCCGGGACAGGGGGCTCAGCCCCAGCATTTT.

The chain recombines TRBV7-2 with TRBJ2-6; the D gene is possibly TRBD2 (6 bases). The germline V gene encodes CDR1 SGHTA and CDR2 FQGNSA. With 2 bases removed from V and 2 bases from J, the gap between germline ends came to 10 bases. The CDR3 is made up of 16 amino acids. The CDR3 nucleotides are TGTGCCAGCAGCTTACTGGGAGGTACTGGGGCCAACGTCCTGACTTTC. This codes for CASSLLGGTGANVLTF.

This clonotype has only a few counts. V gene TRBV6-5 combines with J gene TRBJ2-2; D remains ambiguous. The CDR3 runs 13 residues. Germline CDR1 MNHEY, CDR2 SVGAGI. Trimming pared 2 bases from V and 1 base from J, leaving 2 bases between. The CDR3 here is CASSYQNTGELFF. The CDR3 DNA sequence: TGTGCCAGCAGTTACCAGAACACCGGGGAGCTGTTTTTT.

This clonotype was seen more than once but under ten times. The chain couples TRBV4-3 to TRBJ2-3; D is unresolved. The length of the CDR3 is 13 residues. Per germline, CDR1 LGHNA and CDR2 YSLEER. V lost 4 bases to trimming and J lost 6 bases, with 11 bases between them. CDR3 nucleotides: TGCGCCAGCAGCCCCCTCGGGCGGGATACGCAGTATTTT. Encoded protein: CASSPLGRDTQYF.